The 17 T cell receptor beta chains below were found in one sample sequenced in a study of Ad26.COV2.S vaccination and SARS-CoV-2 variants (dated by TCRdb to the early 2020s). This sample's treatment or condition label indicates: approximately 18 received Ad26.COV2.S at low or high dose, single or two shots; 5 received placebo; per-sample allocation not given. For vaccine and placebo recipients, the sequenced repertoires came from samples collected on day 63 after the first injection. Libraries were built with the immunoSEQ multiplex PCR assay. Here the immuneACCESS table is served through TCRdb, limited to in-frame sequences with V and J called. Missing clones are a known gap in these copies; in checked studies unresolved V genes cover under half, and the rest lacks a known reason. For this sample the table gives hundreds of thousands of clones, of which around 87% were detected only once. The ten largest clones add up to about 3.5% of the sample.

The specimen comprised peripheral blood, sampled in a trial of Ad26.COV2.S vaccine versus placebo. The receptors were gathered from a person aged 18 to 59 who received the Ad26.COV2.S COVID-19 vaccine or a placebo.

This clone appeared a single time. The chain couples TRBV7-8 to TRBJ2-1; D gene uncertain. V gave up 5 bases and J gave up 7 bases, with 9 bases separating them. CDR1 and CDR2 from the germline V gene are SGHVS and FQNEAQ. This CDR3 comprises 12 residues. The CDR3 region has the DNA TGTGCCAGCAGCCCACCCCCTAATGAGCAGTTCTTC. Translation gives CASSPPPNEQFF.

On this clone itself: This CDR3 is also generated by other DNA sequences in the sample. CDR3 bases: TGTGCCAGCAGCGGCTCCTACGAGCAGTACTTC. It encodes CASSGSYEQYF. The chain uses TRBV7-8 and TRBJ2-7; D is uncertain. The CDR3 extends over 11 amino acids. The germline V and J ends were trimmed by 5 bases and 0 bases, with 2 bases remaining between them. In germline, CDR1 is SGHVS, CDR2 FQNEAQ.

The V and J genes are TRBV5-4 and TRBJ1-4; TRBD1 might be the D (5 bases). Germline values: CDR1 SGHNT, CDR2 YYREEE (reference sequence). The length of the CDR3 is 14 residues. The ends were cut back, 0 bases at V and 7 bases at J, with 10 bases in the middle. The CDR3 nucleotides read TGTGCCAGCAGCTTGGGGGGGGAGTCTGAAAAACTGTTTTTT. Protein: CASSLGGESEKLFF.

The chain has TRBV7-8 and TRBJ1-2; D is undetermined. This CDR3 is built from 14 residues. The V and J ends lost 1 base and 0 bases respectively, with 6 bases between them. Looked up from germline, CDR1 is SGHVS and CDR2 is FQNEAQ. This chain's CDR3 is CASSLVATNYGYTF. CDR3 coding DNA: TGTGCCAGCAGCTTAGTAGCTACTAACTATGGCTACACCTTC.

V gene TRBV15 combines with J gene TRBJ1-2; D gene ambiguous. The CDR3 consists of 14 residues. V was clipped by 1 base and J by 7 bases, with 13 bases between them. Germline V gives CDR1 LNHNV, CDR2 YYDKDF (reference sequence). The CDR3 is CATSRGGSQPGYTF. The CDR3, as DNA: TGTGCCACCAGCAGAGGAGGGTCTCAGCCTGGCTACACCTTC.

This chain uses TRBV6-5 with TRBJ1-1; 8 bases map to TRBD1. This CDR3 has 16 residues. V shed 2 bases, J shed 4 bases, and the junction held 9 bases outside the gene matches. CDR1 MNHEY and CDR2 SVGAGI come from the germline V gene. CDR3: CASSYTGQGGITEAFF. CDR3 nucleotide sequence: TGTGCCAGCAGTTACACCGGACAGGGAGGGATCACTGAAGCTTTCTTT.

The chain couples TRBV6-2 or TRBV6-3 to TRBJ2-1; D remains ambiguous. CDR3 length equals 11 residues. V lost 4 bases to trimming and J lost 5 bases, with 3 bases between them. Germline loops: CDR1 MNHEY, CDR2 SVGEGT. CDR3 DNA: TGTGCCAGCAGTTCTAACAATGAGCAGTTCTTC. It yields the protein CASSSNNEQFF.

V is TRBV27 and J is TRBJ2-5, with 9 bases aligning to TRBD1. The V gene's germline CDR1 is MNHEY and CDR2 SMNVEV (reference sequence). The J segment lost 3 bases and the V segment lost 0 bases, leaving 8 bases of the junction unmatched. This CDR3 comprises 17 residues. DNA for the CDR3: TGTGCCAGCAGTTTATCCCGGGGGGACAGGGCTAAAGAGACCCAGTACTTC. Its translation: CASSLSRGDRAKETQYF.

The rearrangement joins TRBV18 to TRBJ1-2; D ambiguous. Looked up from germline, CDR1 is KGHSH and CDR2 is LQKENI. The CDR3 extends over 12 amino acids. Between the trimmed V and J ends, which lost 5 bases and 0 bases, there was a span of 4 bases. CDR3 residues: CASSSSNYGYTF. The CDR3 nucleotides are TGTGCCAGCTCATCATCTAACTATGGCTACACCTTC.

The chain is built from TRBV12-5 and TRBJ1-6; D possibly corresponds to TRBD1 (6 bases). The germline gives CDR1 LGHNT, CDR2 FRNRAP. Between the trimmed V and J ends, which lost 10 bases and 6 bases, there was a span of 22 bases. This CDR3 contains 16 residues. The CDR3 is CATGSGGAVTNSPLHF. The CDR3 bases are TGTGCTACCGGTAGTGGGGGCGCAGTGACTAATTCACCCCTCCACTTT.

The CDR3 loop is CASSLRAGGANEQFF. CDR3 nucleotides: TGTGCCAGCAGCTTAAGGGCGGGGGGAGCCAATGAGCAGTTCTTC. The gene calls are TRBV7-2 and TRBJ2-1, with 8 bases fitting TRBD2. The CDR3 spans 15 residues. The germline V gene has CDR1 SGHTA and CDR2 FQGNSA. V was clipped by 2 bases and J by 6 bases; unmatched bases: 6.

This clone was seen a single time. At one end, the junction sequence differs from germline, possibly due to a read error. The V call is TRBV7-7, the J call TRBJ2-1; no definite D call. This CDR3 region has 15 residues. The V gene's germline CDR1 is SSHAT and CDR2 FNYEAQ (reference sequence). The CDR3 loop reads CASSFDTSSYNEQFF. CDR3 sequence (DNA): TGTGCTAGCAGCTTTGACACGAGCTCCTACAATGAGCAGTTCTTC.

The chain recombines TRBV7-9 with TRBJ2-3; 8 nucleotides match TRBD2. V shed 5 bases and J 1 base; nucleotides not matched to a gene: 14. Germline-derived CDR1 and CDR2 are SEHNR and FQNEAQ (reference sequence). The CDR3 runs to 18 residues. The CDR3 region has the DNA TGTGCCAGCAGCCCGGGGGGCGGGGGGCTAGTAGGCACAGATACGCAGTATTTT. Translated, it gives CASSPGGGGLVGTDTQYF.

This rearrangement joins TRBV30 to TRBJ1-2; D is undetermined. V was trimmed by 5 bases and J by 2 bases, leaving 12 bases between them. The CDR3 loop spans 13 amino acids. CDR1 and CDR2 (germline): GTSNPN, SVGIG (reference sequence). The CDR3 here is CAWAPDLNYGYTF. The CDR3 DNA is TGTGCCTGGGCTCCAGACCTAAACTATGGCTACACCTTC.

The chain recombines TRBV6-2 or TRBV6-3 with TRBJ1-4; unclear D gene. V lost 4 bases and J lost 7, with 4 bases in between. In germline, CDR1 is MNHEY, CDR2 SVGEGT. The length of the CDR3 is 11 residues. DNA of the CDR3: TGTGCCAGCAGTTGGGGTGAAAAACTGTTTTTT. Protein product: CASSWGEKLFF.

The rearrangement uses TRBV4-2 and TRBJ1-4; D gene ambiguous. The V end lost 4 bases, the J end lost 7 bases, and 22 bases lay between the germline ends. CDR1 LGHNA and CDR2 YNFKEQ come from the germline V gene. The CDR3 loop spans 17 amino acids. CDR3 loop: CASSPPRKEGMGEKLFF. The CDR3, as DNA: TGTGCCAGCAGCCCTCCGCGAAAGGAGGGTATGGGTGAAAAACTGTTTTTT.

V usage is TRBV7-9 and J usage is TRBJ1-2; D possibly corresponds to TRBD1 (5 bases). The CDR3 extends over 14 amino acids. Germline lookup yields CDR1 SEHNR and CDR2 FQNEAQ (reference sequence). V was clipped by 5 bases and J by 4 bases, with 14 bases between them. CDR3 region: CASSRGGRIYGYTF. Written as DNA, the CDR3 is TGTGCCAGCAGCCGTGGGGGAAGAATCTATGGCTACACCTTC.